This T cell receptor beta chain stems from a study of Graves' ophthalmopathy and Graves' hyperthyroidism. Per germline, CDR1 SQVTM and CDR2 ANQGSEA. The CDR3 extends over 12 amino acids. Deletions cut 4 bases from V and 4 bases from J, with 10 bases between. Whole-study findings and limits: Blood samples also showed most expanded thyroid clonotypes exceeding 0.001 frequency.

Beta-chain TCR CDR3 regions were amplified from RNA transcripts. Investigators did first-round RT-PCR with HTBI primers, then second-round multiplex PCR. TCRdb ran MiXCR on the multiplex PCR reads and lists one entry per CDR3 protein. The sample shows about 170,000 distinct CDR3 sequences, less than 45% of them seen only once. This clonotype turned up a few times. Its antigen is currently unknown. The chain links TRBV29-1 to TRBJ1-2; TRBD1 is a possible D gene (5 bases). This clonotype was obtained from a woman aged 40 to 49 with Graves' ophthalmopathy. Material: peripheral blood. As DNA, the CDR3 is TGCAGCGTTGGGGGGGTCAGCTATGGCTACACCTTC. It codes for CSVGGVSYGYTF.